This T cell receptor beta chain was observed in a study of blood T cell repertoires in COVID-19. TCRdb's copy holds only in-frame clones and misses some; the assay was immunoSEQ multiplex PCR. The sample lists about 18,000 clones; more than 75% were seen once. The V gene's germline CDR1 is SGDLS and CDR2 YYNGEE. CDR3 length: 15 amino acids. Unmatched junction bases numbered 11, after V lost 5 bases and J lost 6 bases. This clonotype was sampled from a human donor in a cohort sampled during active COVID-19. The source material was peripheral blood. The chain employs TRBV9 and TRBJ2-3; 8 nucleotides match TRBD2. The CDR3 sequence is CASSYTGTRGDTQYF. The CDR3 region has the DNA TGTGCCAGCAGTTATACCGGGACTAGGGGTGATACGCAGTATTTT.